Below are 4 T cell receptor beta chains sequenced from a single sample in a study of blood T cell repertoires in COVID-19. Here immunoSEQ multiplex PCR was the method, and the copy in TCRdb shows in-frame clones only, minus some. The data show about 240,000 clones, with 86% seen just once and 6.2% held by the top ten. What was sequenced was peripheral blood. Receptors originate from a man in his fifties or sixties with acute or convalescent COVID-19.

The gene calls are TRBV19 and TRBJ2-1, with D possibly TRBD2 on 5 matching bases. Germline loops: CDR1 LNHDA, CDR2 SQIVND (reference sequence). V was clipped by 3 bases and J by 6 bases, with 12 bases between them. CDR3 length: 14 residues. This CDR3 reads CASSIPFSVNEQFF. In DNA form, the CDR3 reads TGTGCCAGTAGTATCCCTTTTAGCGTCAATGAGCAGTTCTTC.

This clone was recorded only once. The chain recombines TRBV10-3 with TRBJ2-3; 10 nucleotides align to TRBD1. The ends lost 6 bases at V and 1 base at J; junction bases unmatched: 7. Germline loops: CDR1 ENHRY, CDR2 SYGVKD. The CDR3 loop spans 16 amino acids. CDR3 residues: CAISRQGAIGTDTQYF. In nucleotides, the CDR3 is TGTGCCATCAGCCGACAGGGGGCCATCGGCACAGATACGCAGTATTTT.

The J gene is TRBJ2-7, the V gene TRBV5-6; D is undetermined. This CDR3 has 11 residues. V was trimmed by 4 bases and J by 0 bases, leaving 2 bases between them. CDR1 SGHDT and CDR2 YYEEEE come from the germline V gene. CDR3 DNA: TGTGCCAGCAGCCGCTCCTACGAGCAGTACTTC. Its protein product is CASSRSYEQYF. Complete variable domain (other parts from reference TRBV5-6 and TRBJ2-7): DAGVTQSPTHLIKTRGQQVTLRCSPKSGHDTVSWYQQALGQGPQFIFQYYEEEERQRGNFPDRFSGHQFPNYSSELNVNALLLGDSALYLCASSRSYEQYFGPGTRLTVT.

The chain joins TRBV5-1 to TRBJ2-1; 11 nucleotides line up with TRBD2. The CDR3 length is 14 residues. Germline loops: CDR1 SGHRS, CDR2 YFSETQ. The junction had 7 bases not matched to a gene; V was cut back by 0 bases and J by 14 bases. The DNA of the CDR3 is TGCGCCAGCAGCTTGGGCTTACTAGCGGGAGCAGAGTTCTTC. This sequence encodes CASSLGLLAGAEFF.